These T cell receptor beta chains were read from a single sample in a study of shared clonotypes between healthy human individuals. Clones were read by immunoSEQ multiplex PCR, and TCRdb kept only the in-frame ones, dropping some. Among about 1.9 million clones, about 94% were seen once, and the ten largest hold approximately 1.6%. The sample comprised naive CD8+ T cells from PBMCs. The receptors stem from a man between 18 and 35 years old in good health. Some clones in this sample may be carry-over from other donors' samples. Each CDR3 is given with its conserved first and last residue. Fields, in order: clone size, V gene, D gene, J gene, CDR3 DNA, CDR3 protein. D genes are given only for firm matches. Rows may omit the clone size; those that give it use once, few, many or a size class.

>NA|TRBV6-6|NA|TRBJ2-7
TGTGCCAGCAGTTACGAAGCAGGTTACGAGCAGTACTTC
CASSYEAGYEQYF
>NA|TRBV7-9|TRBD2|TRBJ2-1
TGTGCCGCCGATACTAGCGGAATTTCCTACAATGAGCAGTTCTTC
CAADTSGISYNEQFF
>NA|TRBV7-9|TRBD2|TRBJ2-1
TGTGCCAGCAGCTTAAACGGGGGGACTAGCGGCTCCTACAATGAGCAGTTCTTC
CASSLNGGTSGSYNEQFF
>NA|TRBV5-4|TRBD1|TRBJ2-1
TGTGCCAGCAGCGTTATCCCCGGGACAGGGGGCGACAATGAGCAGTTCTTC
CASSVIPGTGGDNEQFF
>NA|TRBV6-5|NA|TRBJ1-6
TGTGCCAGCAGTCCCAGTAATTCACCCCTCCACTTT
CASSPSNSPLHF
>NA|TRBV7-3|NA|TRBJ2-5
TGTGCCAGCAGCTTAACGTCGGGGGTGCGAGAGACCCAGTACTTC
CASSLTSGVRETQYF
>NA|TRBV28|TRBD2|TRBJ2-1
TGTGCCAGCAGTTTAAGAGGGGAGGGGAGTGAGCAGTTCTTC
CASSLRGEGSEQFF
>NA|TRBV27|NA|TRBJ2-7
TGTGCCAGCGGCCGGGACGAGCAGTACTTC
CASGRDEQYF
>NA|TRBV27|NA|TRBJ1-2
TGTGCCAGCAGTTTAACCCGACAGGCTACTAACTATGGCTACACCTTC
CASSLTRQATNYGYTF
>NA|TRBV4-1|TRBD1|TRBJ1-3
TGCGCCAGCAGCCCCCGACAGGGATCTGGAAACACCATATATTTT
CASSPRQGSGNTIYF
>NA|TRBV5-1|TRBD2|TRBJ2-2
TGCGCCAGCAGCTTCGGACTAGCGGGATCCCATATCGGGGAGCTGTTTTTT
CASSFGLAGSHIGELFF
>NA|TRBV6-5|TRBD1|TRBJ2-1
TGTGCCAGCAGCCAAGGGCAGGGGGCTAGTTATGAGCAGTTCTTC
CASSQGQGASYEQFF
>NA|TRBV7-2|NA|TRBJ2-1
TGTGCCAGCAGTTTCTTTGGAGGAGCTGGCTACAATGAGCAGTTCTTC
CASSFFGGAGYNEQFF
>once|TRBV28|NA|TRBJ2-3
TGTGCCAGCGAGCTTGGAATAGGAGACTGGGGAGATACGCAGTATTTT
CASELGIGDWGDTQYF
>NA|TRBV5-6|NA|TRBJ1-2
TGTGCCAGCAGCTCCGACAGAATCCCTAACTATGGCTACACCTTC
CASSSDRIPNYGYTF
>once|TRBV28|TRBD1|TRBJ1-2
TGTGCCAGCAGTTTAACAGGGGCTTCTAACTATGGCTACACCTTC
CASSLTGASNYGYTF
>NA|TRBV27|NA|TRBJ1-3
TGTGCCAGCAGTTTACCATCCGTAAGATACTCTGGAAACACCATATATTTT
CASSLPSVRYSGNTIYF
>NA|TRBV6-6|NA|TRBJ1-1
TGTGCCAGCAGTTACGAGGATTCAGGGGACACTGAAGCTTTCTTT
CASSYEDSGDTEAFF
>NA|TRBV9|TRBD1|TRBJ1-2
TGTGCCAGCAGCGTAGGGCTAACAGGGGCGGGAGGCTACACCTTC
CASSVGLTGAGGYTF
>NA|TRBV7-3|NA|TRBJ1-2
TGTGCCAGCAGCTTAACGGCAGGAGGCTTCAACTATGGCTACACCTTC
CASSLTAGGFNYGYTF
>NA|TRBV4-3|NA|TRBJ1-2
TGCGCCAGCAGCCAAGGAAGTAGGGTAAAAGGCTACACCTTC
CASSQGSRVKGYTF
>NA|TRBV9|TRBD2|TRBJ2-5
TGTGCCAGCAGCGGAGGACTAGTCCGGGAGACCCAGTACTTC
CASSGGLVRETQYF